Described below is a single T cell receptor beta chain sequence and its context. The antigen is not known. Sequenced by immunoSEQ multiplex PCR; TCRdb stores in-frame clones only, minus some. Of millions of clones in the sample, over 90% are singletons; the top ten hold 0.39%. Donors were healthy HIV-negative adults without recently reported acute infections or vaccinations. The record originates from a study of shared clonotypes between healthy human individuals. Study as a whole: Three men and a couple of women, aged 18 to 49, were donors. Findings and caveats of the study: On the whole, naive subsets had larger estimated richness than memory subsets had.

Germline V gene lookup returns CDR1 MNHEY and CDR2 SVGAGI. This CDR3 comprises 15 residues. Trimming shortened V by 0 bases and J by 2 bases, and 10 bases separated the two germline ends. This TCR came from a man aged 18-30 years in good health. Some clones in this sample may be carry-over from other donors' samples. The chain recombines TRBV6-5 with TRBJ2-5, with D tentatively TRBD1 (5 bases). The sequencing input was naive CD4+ T cells from PBMCs. Described subset: CD45RA+ positively selected. The CDR3 region has the DNA TGTGCCAGCAGTTACTCACAAGGGGCTCAAGAGACCCAGTACTTC. Translated: CASSYSQGAQETQYF.